This TCR beta chain was obtained from a study of blood T cell repertoires in COVID-19. Study-level information: COVID-19 samples, acute and convalescent, were from the United States, Italy and Spain. Sources were T cells, B-cell-depleted T cells, or PBMCs; the material itself was cDNA or gDNA.

The V gene lost 3 bases and the J gene lost 2 bases, with 6 bases spanning the gap. The CDR3 has 13 amino acids. Germline CDR1 and CDR2: SGHNT and YENEEA. The protocol was immunoSEQ multiplex PCR, while the TCRdb copy is restricted to in-frame clones and leaves out a portion. The sample lists around 80,000 clones, under 85% occurring once. The material sequenced was peripheral blood. The chain couples TRBV11-3 to TRBJ2-3, with no clear D. This receptor was taken from a human donor in a cohort sampled during active COVID-19. The CDR3 is CASSLGPTDTQYF. The CDR3 coding sequence is TGTGCCAGCAGCTTGGGCCCCACAGATACGCAGTATTTT.